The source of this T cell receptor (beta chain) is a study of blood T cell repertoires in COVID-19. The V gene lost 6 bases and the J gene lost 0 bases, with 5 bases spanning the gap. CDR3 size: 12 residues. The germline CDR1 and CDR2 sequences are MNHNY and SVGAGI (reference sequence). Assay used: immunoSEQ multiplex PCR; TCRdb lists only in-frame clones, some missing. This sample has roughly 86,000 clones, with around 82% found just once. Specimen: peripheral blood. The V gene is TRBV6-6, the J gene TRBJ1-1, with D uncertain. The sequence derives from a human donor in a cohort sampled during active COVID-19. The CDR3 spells CASRQLNTEAFF. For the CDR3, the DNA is TGTGCCAGCAGACAGCTGAACACTGAAGCTTTCTTT.